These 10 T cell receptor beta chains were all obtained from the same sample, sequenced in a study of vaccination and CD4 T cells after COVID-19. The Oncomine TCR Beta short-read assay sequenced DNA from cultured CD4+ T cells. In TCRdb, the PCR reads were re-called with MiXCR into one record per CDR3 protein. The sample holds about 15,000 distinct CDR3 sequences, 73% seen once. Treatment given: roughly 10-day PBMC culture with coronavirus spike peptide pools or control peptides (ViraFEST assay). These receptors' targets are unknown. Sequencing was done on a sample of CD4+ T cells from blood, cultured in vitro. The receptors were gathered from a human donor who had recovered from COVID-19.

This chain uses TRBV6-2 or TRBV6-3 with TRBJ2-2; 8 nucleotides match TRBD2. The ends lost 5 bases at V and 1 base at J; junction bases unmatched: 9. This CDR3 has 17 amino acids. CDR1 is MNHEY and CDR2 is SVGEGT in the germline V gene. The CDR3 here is CASSPRTGGKNTGELFF. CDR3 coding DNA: TGTGCCAGCAGTCCTCGAACGGGAGGGAAGAACACCGGGGAGCTGTTTTTT.

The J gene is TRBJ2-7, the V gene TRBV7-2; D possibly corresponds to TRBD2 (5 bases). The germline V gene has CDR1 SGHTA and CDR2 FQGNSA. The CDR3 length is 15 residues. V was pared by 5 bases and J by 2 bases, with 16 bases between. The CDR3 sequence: CASSASGVGTYEQYF. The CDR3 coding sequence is TGTGCCAGCAGCGCCAGCGGTGTAGGCACCTACGAGCAGTACTTC.

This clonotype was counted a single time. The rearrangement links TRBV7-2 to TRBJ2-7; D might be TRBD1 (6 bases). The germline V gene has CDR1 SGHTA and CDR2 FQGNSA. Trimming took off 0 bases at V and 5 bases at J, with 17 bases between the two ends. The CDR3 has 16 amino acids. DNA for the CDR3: TGTGCCAGCAGCTTAGCAACCGGACAGTACGTCGACGAGCAGTACTTC. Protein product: CASSLATGQYVDEQYF. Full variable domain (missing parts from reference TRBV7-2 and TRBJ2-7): GAGVSQSPSNKVTEKGKDVELRCDPISGHTALYWYRQSLGQGLEFLIYFQGNSAPDKSGLPSDRFSAERTGGSVSTLTIQRTQQEDSAVYLCASSLATGQYVDEQYFGPGTRLTVT.

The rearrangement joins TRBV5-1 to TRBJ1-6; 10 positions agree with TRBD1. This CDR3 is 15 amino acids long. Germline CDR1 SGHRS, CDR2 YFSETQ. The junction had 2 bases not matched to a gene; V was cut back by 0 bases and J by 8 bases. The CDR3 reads CASSLAGTGDSPLHF. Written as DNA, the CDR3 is TGCGCCAGCAGCTTGGCCGGGACAGGGGATTCACCCCTCCACTTT.

The CDR3 DNA follows: TGTGCCAGCAGCCAGACAGGGTTGGAGACCCAGTACTTC. This codes for CASSQTGLETQYF. The V and J genes are TRBV7-6 and TRBJ2-5, with 7 bases fitting TRBD1. Germline trimming cut 5 bases from V and 5 bases from J; bases unmatched to any gene: 5. Germline V gene data show CDR1 as SGHVS and CDR2 as FNYEAQ. The CDR3 runs to 13 residues.

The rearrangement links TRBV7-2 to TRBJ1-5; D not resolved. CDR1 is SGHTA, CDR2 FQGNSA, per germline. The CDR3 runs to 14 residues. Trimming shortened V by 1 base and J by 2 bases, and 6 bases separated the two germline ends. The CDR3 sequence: CASSLGRGNQPQHF. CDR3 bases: TGTGCCAGCAGCTTAGGTCGGGGCAATCAGCCCCAGCATTTT. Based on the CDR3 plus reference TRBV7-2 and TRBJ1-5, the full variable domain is GAGVSQSPSNKVTEKGKDVELRCDPISGHTALYWYRQSLGQGLEFLIYFQGNSAPDKSGLPSDRFSAERTGGSVSTLTIQRTQQEDSAVYLCASSLGRGNQPQHFGDGTRLSIL.

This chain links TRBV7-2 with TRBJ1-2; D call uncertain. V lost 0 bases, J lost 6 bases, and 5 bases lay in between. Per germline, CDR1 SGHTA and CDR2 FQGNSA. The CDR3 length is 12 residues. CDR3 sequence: CASSLARDGYTF. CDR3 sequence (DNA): TGTGCCAGCAGCTTAGCAAGGGATGGCTACACCTTC.

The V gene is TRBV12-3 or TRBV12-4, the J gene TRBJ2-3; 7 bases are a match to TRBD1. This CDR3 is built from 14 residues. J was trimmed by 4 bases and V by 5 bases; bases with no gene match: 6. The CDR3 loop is CASSRNRGADTQYF. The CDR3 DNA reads TGTGCCAGCAGTCGAAACAGGGGAGCAGATACGCAGTATTTT.

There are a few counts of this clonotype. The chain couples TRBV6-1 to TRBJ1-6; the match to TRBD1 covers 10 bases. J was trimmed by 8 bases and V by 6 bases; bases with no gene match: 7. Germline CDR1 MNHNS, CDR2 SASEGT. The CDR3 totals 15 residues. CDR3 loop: CASRAGTGEYSPLHF. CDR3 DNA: TGTGCCAGCAGGGCCGGGACAGGGGAGTATTCACCCCTCCACTTT.

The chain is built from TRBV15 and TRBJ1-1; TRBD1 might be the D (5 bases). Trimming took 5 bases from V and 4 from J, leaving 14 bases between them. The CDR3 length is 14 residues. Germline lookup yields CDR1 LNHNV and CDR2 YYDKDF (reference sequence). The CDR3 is CATSGRGSSTEAFF. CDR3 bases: TGTGCCACCAGCGGACGGGGGAGTAGCACTGAAGCTTTCTTT.